Below are 28 T cell receptor beta chains sequenced from a single sample in a study of response to subunit inactivated influenza vaccine. TCRdb used MiXCR to reprocess the RT-PCR reads, holding one entry per CDR3 protein. The sample includes about 160,000 distinct CDR3 sequences, roughly a tenth of them seen just once. The sequenced sample was non-naive T cells sorted from PBMCs, obtained roughly 48 days after vaccination. The receptors come from a middle-aged man who received an inactivated influenza vaccine.

This clonotype has ten or more counts. The rearrangement links TRBV29-1 to TRBJ1-1, with D possibly TRBD1 on 5 matching bases. Germline V gene lookup returns CDR1 SQVTM and CDR2 ANQGSEA. Trimming took off 6 bases at V and 3 bases at J, with 11 bases between the two ends. The length of the CDR3 is 12 residues. The DNA of the CDR3 is TGCAGCGTCACTGAGGGGTACACTGAAGCTTTCTTT. Protein product: CSVTEGYTEAFF.

The rearrangement uses TRBV28 and TRBJ1-2; D gene unclear. The CDR3 length is 12 residues. Germline CDR1 MDHEN, CDR2 SYDVKM. The V gene lost 3 bases and the J gene lost 4 bases, with 6 bases spanning the gap. The CDR3 DNA reads as TGTGCCAGCAGTTTCACGAGCTATGGCTACACCTTC. It encodes CASSFTSYGYTF.

This clonotype was counted a few times. The chain employs TRBV6-4 and TRBJ2-5; 12 positions match TRBD1. The V gene end was trimmed by 8 bases and the J gene end by 4 bases; junction bases not matched to a gene: 8. The CDR3 has 15 amino acids. Germline CDR1 reads MRHNA; CDR2 reads SNTAGT. This CDR3 reads CASHGTGGARETQYF. As DNA, the CDR3 is TGTGCCAGCCATGGGACAGGGGGCGCGAGAGAGACCCAGTACTTC.

The table lists this clonotype with many counts. The genes are TRBV12-3 or TRBV12-4 and TRBJ2-7; 9 nucleotides match TRBD1. The CDR3 has 14 amino acids. The junction had 9 bases not matched to a gene; V was cut back by 5 bases and J by 7 bases. The CDR3 region is CASSKTGGAGEQYF. The CDR3 nucleotides are TGTGCCAGCAGTAAAACAGGGGGCGCGGGGGAGCAGTACTTC.

This clonotype was recorded a few times. The chain employs TRBV7-9 and TRBJ2-1; D gene uncertain. V lost 6 bases, J lost 8 bases, and 14 bases lay in between. Looked up from germline, CDR1 is SEHNR and CDR2 is FQNEAQ (reference sequence). This CDR3 is built from 13 residues. The CDR3 DNA is TGTGCCAGCAGTCCGGACGCCGGGTATGAGCAGTTCTTC. Its translation is CASSPDAGYEQFF.

V is TRBV29-1 and J is TRBJ2-2, with 8 bases matching TRBD1. Germline V gene sequence: CDR1 SQVTM, CDR2 ANQGSEA. The V gene end was trimmed by 5 bases and the J gene end by 4 bases; junction bases not matched to a gene: 3. The CDR3 consists of 13 residues. The CDR3 here is CSVRQGLTGELFF. The CDR3 DNA follows: TGCAGCGTTAGACAGGGGCTCACCGGGGAGCTGTTTTTT.

This clonotype was detected ten times or more. The genes are TRBV6-1 and TRBJ2-7, with TRBD2 as a possible D gene (5 bases). V lost 5 bases to trimming and J lost 7 bases, with 18 bases between them. The CDR3 consists of 14 residues. Germline V lookup: CDR1 MNHNS, CDR2 SASEGT. In nucleotides, the CDR3 is TGTGCCAGCAGTCCCCACCGGGCGGGTTGGGAGCAGTACTTC. This encodes CASSPHRAGWEQYF.

This chain links TRBV14 with TRBJ2-1; the match to TRBD2 covers 8 bases. Germline CDR1 SGHDN, CDR2 FVKESK. This CDR3 has 15 residues. Trimming removed 1 base from V and 8 bases from J; junction bases left unmatched: 7. The CDR3 DNA follows: TGTGCCAGCAGCCAAGTGGGACTAGAGAGCTATGAGCAGTTCTTC. Protein: CASSQVGLESYEQFF.

This clonotype was seen a few times. V usage is TRBV27 and J usage is TRBJ2-4, with 7 nucleotides matching TRBD2. CDR3 length: 16 residues. The J segment lost 4 bases and the V segment lost 0 bases, leaving 6 bases of the junction unmatched. The germline gives CDR1 MNHEY, CDR2 SMNVEV (reference sequence). Here the CDR3 reads CASSLSTSVAKNIQYF. CDR3 bases: TGTGCCAGCAGTTTATCCACTAGCGTCGCTAAAAACATTCAGTACTTC.

The chain is built from TRBV6-4 and TRBJ1-2; 8 nucleotides line up with TRBD1. The CDR3 runs to 14 residues. Germline CDR1 is MRHNA and CDR2 is SNTAGT. The trim removed 6 bases at V and 4 bases at J, leaving 7 bases unmatched. The CDR3 reads CASRGTGHLYGYTF. CDR3 coding DNA: TGTGCCAGCAGGGGGACAGGCCACCTCTATGGCTACACCTTC.

This clonotype was seen a few times. The genes are TRBV20-1 and TRBJ2-7, with D possibly being TRBD1 (5 bases). Trimming took 2 bases from V and 10 from J, leaving 12 bases between them. This CDR3 is built from 11 residues. CDR1 DFQATT and CDR2 SNEGSKA come from the germline V gene (reference sequence). The chain's CDR3 is CSARKDSLQYF. The CDR3, as DNA: TGCAGTGCTAGAAAAGACAGCTTACAGTACTTC.

In its sample, this clonotype was seen many times. This sequence joins TRBV29-1 and TRBJ2-7; tentatively, D is TRBD2 (6 bases). V lost 4 bases and J 2 bases, leaving 12 bases between the germline ends. The CDR3 has 13 amino acids. Germline lookup yields CDR1 SQVTM and CDR2 ANQGSEA. CDR3 sequence reads: CSVVGAGTYEQYF. Here the CDR3 DNA reads TGCAGCGTTGTGGGTGCGGGGACCTACGAGCAGTACTTC.

This clonotype was seen a handful of times. The CDR3 loop is CASSLAGVETQYF. CDR3 coding DNA: TGTGCCAGCAGCTTAGCGGGGGTGGAGACCCAGTACTTC. The rearrangement joins TRBV7-2 to TRBJ2-5; possibly TRBD1 or TRBD2 for D (5 bases each). The germline V gene encodes CDR1 SGHTA and CDR2 FQGNSA. V lost 0 bases and J lost 5, with 7 bases in between. The CDR3 consists of 13 residues.

V is TRBV7-3 and J is TRBJ2-2; D may be TRBD2 (6 bases). Deletions cut 2 bases from V and 1 base from J, with 8 bases between. The CDR3 sequence is 15 residues long. Germline values: CDR1 SGHTA, CDR2 FQGTGA. In nucleotides, the CDR3 is TGTGCCAGCAGCTTAGTGGGGGGGAACACCGGGGAGCTGTTTTTT. Translation: CASSLVGGNTGELFF.

There are many counts of this clonotype. The chain uses TRBV4-2 and TRBJ2-5; D call uncertain. The CDR3 extends over 14 amino acids. Germline loops: CDR1 LGHNA, CDR2 YNFKEQ. V was trimmed by 4 bases and J by 2 bases, leaving 11 bases between them. CDR3 sequence reads: CASSPGGEQETQYF. CDR3 DNA sequence: TGTGCCAGCAGCCCCGGTGGGGAACAAGAGACCCAGTACTTC.

The V call is TRBV11-1, the J call TRBJ2-5; 7 bases line up with TRBD2. After removal of 5 bases from V and 0 bases from J, the junction contained 15 bases not matched to a gene. In germline, CDR1 is SGHAT, CDR2 FQDESV (reference sequence). The CDR3 is 18 amino acids. The CDR3 here is CASSPTSLVRGYQETQYF. CDR3 DNA sequence: TGTGCCAGCAGCCCGACTTCCCTAGTGCGGGGGTACCAAGAGACCCAGTACTTC.

This clonotype has just a few counts. The V and J genes are TRBV4-3 and TRBJ1-6; D is perhaps TRBD1 (6 bases). The length of the CDR3 is 17 residues. The V gene's germline CDR1 is LGHNA and CDR2 YSLEER. With 0 bases removed from V and 5 bases from J, the gap between germline ends came to 14 bases. The CDR3 sequence is CASSQETGPGHNSPLHF. CDR3 DNA sequence: TGCGCCAGCAGCCAAGAAACAGGGCCGGGTCATAATTCACCCCTCCACTTT.

This clonotype has only a few counts. This chain uses TRBV28 with TRBJ2-2; 8 bases are shared with TRBD2. There are 15 residues in the CDR3. Germline-derived CDR1 and CDR2 are MDHEN and SYDVKM. The V segment lost 8 bases and the J segment 1 base; nucleotides outside the gene matches: 6. CDR3 bases: TGTGCCAGCTCGGGGGGGCCCATGAACACCGGGGAGCTGTTTTTT. It yields the protein CASSGGPMNTGELFF.

This clonotype was detected only a few times. The rearrangement uses TRBV7-9 and TRBJ1-3; 7 nucleotides line up with TRBD1. The J segment lost 1 base and the V segment lost 1 base, leaving 7 bases of the junction unmatched. This CDR3 has 17 amino acids. The germline V gene has CDR1 SEHNR and CDR2 FQNEAQ (reference sequence). CDR3 nucleotides: TGTGCCAGCAGCTTAGAGGGGAGACAGGGTTCTGGAAACACCATATATTTT. It translates to CASSLEGRQGSGNTIYF.

The chain recombines TRBV27 with TRBJ1-1; 8 bases are a match to TRBD1. The CDR3 consists of 16 residues. J was trimmed by 1 base and V by 4 bases; bases with no gene match: 8. In germline, CDR1 is MNHEY, CDR2 SMNVEV (reference sequence). Here the CDR3 reads CASSSYRGRTNTEAFF. As DNA, the CDR3 is TGTGCCAGCAGTTCCTACAGGGGGAGAACGAACACTGAAGCTTTCTTT.

This clonotype occurred many times. V and J are TRBV5-8 and TRBJ1-5; D unclear. In germline, CDR1 is SGHTS, CDR2 YDEGEE. The CDR3 loop spans 15 amino acids. V lost 2 bases and J lost 7, with 16 bases in between. CDR3 loop: CASSFAGSGGQPQHF. CDR3 nucleotide sequence: TGTGCCAGCAGCTTTGCAGGTTCGGGAGGCCAGCCCCAGCATTTT.

This chain connects TRBV6-2 or TRBV6-3 to TRBJ2-7; the match to TRBD2 covers 13 bases. The CDR3 is 14 amino acids. Germline CDR1 and CDR2: MNHEY and SVGEGT. The junction had 6 bases not matched to a gene; V was cut back by 5 bases and J by 8 bases. The CDR3 loop is CASSDPGLAGKQYF. In DNA form, the CDR3 reads TGTGCCAGCAGTGATCCGGGACTAGCGGGAAAGCAGTACTTC.

The chain recombines TRBV12-3 or TRBV12-4 with TRBJ2-1, with 8 positions matching TRBD2. This CDR3 is built from 18 residues. Unmatched junction bases numbered 14, after V lost 5 bases and J lost 2 bases. As DNA, the CDR3 is TGTGCCAGCAGTCCTTATTCCTCTAGCGGGCGGACCTACAATGAGCAGTTCTTC. Amino acids: CASSPYSSSGRTYNEQFF.

CDR3: CASSYGRVSADGYTF. The CDR3 region has the DNA TGTGCCAGCAGTTACGGACGTGTTTCGGCAGATGGCTACACCTTC. The chain combines TRBV6-5 with TRBJ1-2; D remains unclear. The CDR3 length is 15 residues. Trimming pared 2 bases from V and 6 bases from J, leaving 16 bases between. Per the germline V gene, CDR1 is MNHEY and CDR2 is SVGAGI.

This clonotype was detected a few times. CDR3 protein: CASSPGTGGAPYGEQYF. The CDR3 DNA follows: TGTGCCAGCTCCCCCGGCACCGGAGGGGCTCCCTACGGAGAGCAGTACTTC. The rearrangement joins TRBV18 to TRBJ2-7, with a possible D match to TRBD2 (6 bases). This CDR3 spans 17 amino acids. The germline gives CDR1 KGHSH, CDR2 LQKENI. Trimming took off 6 bases at V and 7 bases at J, with 28 bases between the two ends.

In this sample, this clonotype turned up many times. The rearrangement links TRBV10-3 to TRBJ1-3, with a possible D match to TRBD1 (5 bases). Looked up from germline, CDR1 is ENHRY and CDR2 is SYGVKD. The V and J ends lost 10 bases and 0 bases respectively, with 10 bases between them. The CDR3 has 13 residues. The CDR3 sequence is CATRDSSGNTIYF. In DNA form, the CDR3 reads TGTGCCACCAGGGATAGCTCTGGAAACACCATATATTTT.

This clonotype was detected only a few times. The CDR3 nucleotides read TGTGCCAGCAGCCAAGGCCTGGGCCCTACAGATACGCAGTATTTT. It yields the protein CASSQGLGPTDTQYF. The chain carries TRBV3-1 and TRBJ2-3; no clear D gene. Germline V CDR1 and CDR2: LGHDT, YNNKEL (reference sequence). The CDR3 loop spans 15 amino acids. The ends were cut back, 1 base at V and 3 bases at J, with 11 bases in the middle.

The chain is built from TRBV5-1 and TRBJ1-2; D perhaps matches TRBD1 (6 bases). V gave up 0 bases and J gave up 4 bases, with 16 bases separating them. The CDR3 loop spans 16 amino acids. Germline CDR1 and CDR2: SGHRS and YFSETQ. The CDR3 region is CASSLAGPQGPYGYTF. The CDR3 bases are TGCGCCAGCAGCTTGGCCGGACCACAGGGACCCTATGGCTACACCTTC.